This T cell receptor (beta chain) was obtained from a study of T-cell reconstitution after alpha-beta-depleted transplantation in children (dated by TCRdb to 2015 to 2016). At the level of the whole study: The study quantitatively tracked T-cell immune reconstitution after TCRalphabeta/CD19-depleted allogeneic hematopoietic cell transplantation in children using TCR repertoire profiling.

This clonotype has more than one count but fewer than ten. It lacks a known antigen. No base quality values were provided; no much bigger clone lies one nucleotide off. From cysteine to phenylalanine, the CDR3 is 13 amino acids long. The entry retains the CDR3 DNA only, 39 bases that are in frame from base 1. Trimming at the junction amounts to 6 bases on V and 2 bases on J, and the germline ends lie 8 bases apart. Receptor amplification or capture employed PCR. TCRdb names Illumina HiSeq 2500 as the instrument used. TCR libraries were prepared with molecular barcoding, using unique molecular identifiers to normalize TCRbeta repertoire quantification. TCRdb took the public reads, trimmed them with fastp at Q25, ran MiXCR for clone calling and kept in-frame beta chains. When rows share a CDR3 protein, they turn into one entry using the most common DNA and genes. Recorded for this sample are about 420,000 distinct CDR3 sequences; approximately 10% of them occurred a single time. Roughly 5.1% of the sample lies in the top ten.

The origin of this receptor is a human donor who donated a stem cell graft to a child with acute myeloid leukemia. The sequencing here drew on PBMCs from the stem cell graft donor, taken from the stem cell graft. The rearrangement combines TRBV12-3 or TRBV12-4 with TRBJ1-5; the D gene assignment is ambiguous. The DNA sequence reads TGTGCCAGCAGAACAGAAGGCAATCAGCCCCAGCATTTT. This yields the protein CASRTEGNQPQHF.